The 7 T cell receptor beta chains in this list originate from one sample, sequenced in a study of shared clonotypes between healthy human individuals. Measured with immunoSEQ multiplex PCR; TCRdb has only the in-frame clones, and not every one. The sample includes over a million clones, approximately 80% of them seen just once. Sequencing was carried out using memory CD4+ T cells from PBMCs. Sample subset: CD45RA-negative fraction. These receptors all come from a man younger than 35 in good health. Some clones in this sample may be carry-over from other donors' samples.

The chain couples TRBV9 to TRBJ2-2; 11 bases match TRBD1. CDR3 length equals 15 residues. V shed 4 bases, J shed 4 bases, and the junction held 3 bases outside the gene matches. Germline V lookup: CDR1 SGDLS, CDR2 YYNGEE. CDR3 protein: CASSTGTGGTGELFF. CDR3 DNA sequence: TGTGCCAGCAGCACTGGGACAGGGGGCACCGGGGAGCTGTTTTTT.

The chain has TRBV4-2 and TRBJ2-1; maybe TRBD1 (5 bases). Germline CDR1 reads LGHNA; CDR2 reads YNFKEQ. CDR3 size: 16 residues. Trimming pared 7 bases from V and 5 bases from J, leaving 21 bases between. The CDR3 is CASNKEELWGDNEQFF. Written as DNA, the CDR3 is TGTGCCAGCAACAAAGAGGAACTCTGGGGCGACAATGAGCAGTTCTTC.

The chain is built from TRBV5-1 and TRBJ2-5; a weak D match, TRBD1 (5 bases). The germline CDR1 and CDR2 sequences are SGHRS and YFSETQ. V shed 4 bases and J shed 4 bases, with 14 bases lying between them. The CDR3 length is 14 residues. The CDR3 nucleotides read TGCGCCAGCAGCCCTCAGGGATGGGGAGAGACCCAGTACTTC. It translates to CASSPQGWGETQYF.

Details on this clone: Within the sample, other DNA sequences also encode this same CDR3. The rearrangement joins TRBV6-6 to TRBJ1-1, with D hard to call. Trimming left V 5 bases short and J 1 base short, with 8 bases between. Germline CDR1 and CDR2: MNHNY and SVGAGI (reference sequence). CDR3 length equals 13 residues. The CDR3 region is CASSRAENTEAFF. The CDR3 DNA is TGTGCCAGCAGTAGGGCAGAGAACACTGAAGCTTTCTTT.

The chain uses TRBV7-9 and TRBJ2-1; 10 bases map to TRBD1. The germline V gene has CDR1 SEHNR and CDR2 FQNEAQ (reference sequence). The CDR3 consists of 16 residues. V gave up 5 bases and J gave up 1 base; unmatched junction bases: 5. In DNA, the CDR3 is TGTGCCAGCAGCCCCGGACAGGGGGGGTCCTACAATGAGCAGTTCTTC. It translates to CASSPGQGGSYNEQFF.

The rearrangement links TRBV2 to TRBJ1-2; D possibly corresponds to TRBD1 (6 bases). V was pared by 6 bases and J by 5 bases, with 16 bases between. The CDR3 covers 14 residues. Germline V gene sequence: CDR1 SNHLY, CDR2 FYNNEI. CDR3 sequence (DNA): TGTGCCAGCAGGGAACGTGGCAGGGGTTATGGCTACACCTTC. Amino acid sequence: CASRERGRGYGYTF.

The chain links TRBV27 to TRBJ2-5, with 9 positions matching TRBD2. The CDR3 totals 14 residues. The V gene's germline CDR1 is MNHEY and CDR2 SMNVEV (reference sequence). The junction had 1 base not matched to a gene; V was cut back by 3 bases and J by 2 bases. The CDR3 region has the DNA TGTGCCAGCAGTTTGACTAGCGGACAAGAGACCCAGTACTTC. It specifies CASSLTSGQETQYF.